Reported below is one T cell receptor beta chain. Antigen: not known. Whoever was chosen for sequencing had shown CD8+CD57+ cell expansion by flow cytometry. This entry is derived from a study of CD8+CD57+ T cells in acquired aplastic anemia. Genomic DNA acted as the template from which TCR beta VDJ combination and CDR3 sequence profiling were carried out. TCRdb re-called the reads with MiXCR, one entry per CDR3 protein. This table holds under 200,000 distinct CDR3 sequences, about two thirds found once. Whole-study results and caveats: Patients did not significantly differ from controls in CD8+ Simpson's diversity.

Germline V CDR1 and CDR2: MGHDK, SYGVNS. The CDR3 spans 16 residues. V was cut by 4 bases and J by 0 bases, with 13 bases left in between. The source is a human donor with aplastic anemia. The genes are TRBV25-1 and TRBJ1-3; a weak D match, TRBD1 (5 bases). The sequenced material came from sorted CD4+, CD8+, or CD8+CD57+ T cells (not recorded which) from PBMCs. The CDR3 DNA is TGTGCCAGCAGTGCGGGGCAGTACTTCTCTGGAAACACCATATATTTT. It encodes CASSAGQYFSGNTIYF.